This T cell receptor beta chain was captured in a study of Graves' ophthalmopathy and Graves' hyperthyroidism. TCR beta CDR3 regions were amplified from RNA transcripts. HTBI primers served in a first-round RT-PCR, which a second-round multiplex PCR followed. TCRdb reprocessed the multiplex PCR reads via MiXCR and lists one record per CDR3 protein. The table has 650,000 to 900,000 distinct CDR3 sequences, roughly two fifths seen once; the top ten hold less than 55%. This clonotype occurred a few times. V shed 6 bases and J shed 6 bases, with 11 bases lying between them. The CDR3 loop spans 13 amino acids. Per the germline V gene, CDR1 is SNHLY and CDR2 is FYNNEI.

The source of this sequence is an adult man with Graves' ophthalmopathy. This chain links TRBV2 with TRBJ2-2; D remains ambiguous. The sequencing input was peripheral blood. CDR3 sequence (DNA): TGTGCCAGCAGGGTCGACGAACCCGGGGAGCTGTTTTTT. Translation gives CASRVDEPGELFF.